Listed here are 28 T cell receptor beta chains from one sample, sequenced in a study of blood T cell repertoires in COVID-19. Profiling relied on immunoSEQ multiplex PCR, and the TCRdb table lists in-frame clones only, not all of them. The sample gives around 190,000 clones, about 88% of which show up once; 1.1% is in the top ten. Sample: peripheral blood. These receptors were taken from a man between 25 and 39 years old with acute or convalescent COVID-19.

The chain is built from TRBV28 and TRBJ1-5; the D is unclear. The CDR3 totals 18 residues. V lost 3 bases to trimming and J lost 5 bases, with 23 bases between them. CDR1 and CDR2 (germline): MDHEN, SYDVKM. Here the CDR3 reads CASSFRPSGSKVHQPQHF. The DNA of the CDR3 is TGTGCCAGCAGTTTTCGTCCGTCGGGAAGTAAGGTCCATCAGCCCCAGCATTTT. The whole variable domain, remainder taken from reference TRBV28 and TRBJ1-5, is DVKVTQSSRYLVKRTGEKVFLECVQDMDHENMFWYRQDPGLGLRLIYFSYDVKMKEKGDIPEGYSVSREKKERFSLILESASTNQTSMYLCASSFRPSGSKVHQPQHFGDGTRLSIL.

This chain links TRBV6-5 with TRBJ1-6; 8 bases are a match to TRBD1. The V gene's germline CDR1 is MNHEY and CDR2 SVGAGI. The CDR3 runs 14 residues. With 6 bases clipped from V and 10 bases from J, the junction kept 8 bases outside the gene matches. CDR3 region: CASSRTGLWSPLHF. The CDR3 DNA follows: TGTGCCAGCAGCCGGACAGGGTTGTGGTCACCCCTCCACTTT.

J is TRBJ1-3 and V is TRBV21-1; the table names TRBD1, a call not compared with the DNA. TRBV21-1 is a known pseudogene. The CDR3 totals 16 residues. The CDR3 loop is CASTMGHRSSGNTIYF. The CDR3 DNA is TGTGCCAGCACCATGGGGCACAGGAGCTCTGGAAACACCATATATTTT.

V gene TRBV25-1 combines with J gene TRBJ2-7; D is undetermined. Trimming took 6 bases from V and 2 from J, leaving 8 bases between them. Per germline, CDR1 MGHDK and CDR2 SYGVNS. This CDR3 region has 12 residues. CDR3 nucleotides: TGTGCCAGCAGACTTGACACCTACGAGCAGTACTTC. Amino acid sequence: CASRLDTYEQYF.

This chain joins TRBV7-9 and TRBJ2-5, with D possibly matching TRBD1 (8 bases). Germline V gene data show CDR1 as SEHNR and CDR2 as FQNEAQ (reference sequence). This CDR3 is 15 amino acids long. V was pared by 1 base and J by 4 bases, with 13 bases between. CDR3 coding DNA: TGTGCCAGCAGCTTAGGACAGGGGAGGGGAGAGACCCAGTACTTC. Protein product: CASSLGQGRGETQYF.

CDR3 sequence (DNA): TGTGCCAGCAGTACTAGCGGGGGAAACAATGAGCAGTTCTTC. Amino acid sequence: CASSTSGGNNEQFF. V gene TRBV28 combines with J gene TRBJ2-1; 11 nucleotides line up with TRBD2. J lost 5 bases, V lost 5 bases, and 2 bases had no gene match. The CDR3 has 14 amino acids. CDR1 MDHEN and CDR2 SYDVKM come from the germline V gene.

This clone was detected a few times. The chain's CDR3 is CSASQILAGFNEKLFF. CDR3 nucleotides: TGCAGTGCTAGTCAAATTCTCGCAGGGTTTAATGAAAAACTGTTTTTT. J is TRBJ1-4 and V is TRBV20-1; perhaps TRBD1 as D (5 bases). V was trimmed by 3 bases and J by 4 bases, leaving 18 bases between them. The CDR3 has 16 residues. Germline CDR1 is DFQATT and CDR2 is SNEGSKA (reference sequence).

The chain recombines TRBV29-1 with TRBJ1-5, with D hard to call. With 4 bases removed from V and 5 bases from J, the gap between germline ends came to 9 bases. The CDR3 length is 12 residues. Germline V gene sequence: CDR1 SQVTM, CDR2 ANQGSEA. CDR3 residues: CSVGGYDQPQHF. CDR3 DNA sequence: TGCAGCGTTGGAGGGTACGATCAGCCCCAGCATTTT. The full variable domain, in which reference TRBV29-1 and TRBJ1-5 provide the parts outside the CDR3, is SAVISQKPSRDICQRGTSLTIQCQVDSQVTMMFWYRQQPGQSLTLIATANQGSEATYESGFVIDKFPISRPNLTFSTLTVSNMSPEDSSIYLCSVGGYDQPQHFGDGTRLSIL.

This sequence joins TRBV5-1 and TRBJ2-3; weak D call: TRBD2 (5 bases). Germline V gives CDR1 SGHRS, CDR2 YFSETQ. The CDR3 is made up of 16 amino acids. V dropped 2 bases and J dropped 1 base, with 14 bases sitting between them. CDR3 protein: CASSFPAGMGTDTQYF. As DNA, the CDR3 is TGCGCCAGCAGCTTCCCTGCCGGGATGGGCACAGATACGCAGTATTTT. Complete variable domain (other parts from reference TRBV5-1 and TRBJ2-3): KAGVTQTPRYLIKTRGQQVTLSCSPISGHRSVSWYQQTPGQGLQFLFEYFSETQRNKGNFPGRFSGRQFSNSRSEMNVSTLELGDSALYLCASSFPAGMGTDTQYFGPGTRLTVL.

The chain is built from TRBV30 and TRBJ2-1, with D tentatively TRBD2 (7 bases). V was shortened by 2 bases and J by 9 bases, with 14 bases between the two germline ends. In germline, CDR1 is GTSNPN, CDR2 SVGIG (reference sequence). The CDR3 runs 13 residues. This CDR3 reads CAWSSLGGAEQFF. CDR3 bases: TGTGCCTGGAGTTCCCTAGGGGGGGCTGAGCAGTTCTTC.

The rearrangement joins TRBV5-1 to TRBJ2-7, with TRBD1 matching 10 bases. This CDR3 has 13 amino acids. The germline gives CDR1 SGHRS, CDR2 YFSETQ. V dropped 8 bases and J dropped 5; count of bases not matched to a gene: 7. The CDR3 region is CASSGQGGNEQYF. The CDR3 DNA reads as TGCGCCAGTTCTGGACAGGGGGGTAACGAGCAGTACTTC.

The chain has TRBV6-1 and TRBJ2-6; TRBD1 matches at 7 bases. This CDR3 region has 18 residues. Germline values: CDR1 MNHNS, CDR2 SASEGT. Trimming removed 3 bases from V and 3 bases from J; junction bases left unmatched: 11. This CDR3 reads CASSEQGLGGHGANVLTF. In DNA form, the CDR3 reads TGTGCCAGCAGTGAGCAAGGCTTAGGGGGCCATGGGGCCAACGTCCTGACTTTC.

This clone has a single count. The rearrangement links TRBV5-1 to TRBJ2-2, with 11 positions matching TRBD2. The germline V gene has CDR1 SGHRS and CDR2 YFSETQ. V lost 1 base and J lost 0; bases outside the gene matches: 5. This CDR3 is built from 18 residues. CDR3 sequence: CASSLLGLAGPNTGELFF. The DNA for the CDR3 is TGCGCCAGCAGCTTGCTCGGACTAGCGGGTCCGAACACCGGGGAGCTGTTTTTT.

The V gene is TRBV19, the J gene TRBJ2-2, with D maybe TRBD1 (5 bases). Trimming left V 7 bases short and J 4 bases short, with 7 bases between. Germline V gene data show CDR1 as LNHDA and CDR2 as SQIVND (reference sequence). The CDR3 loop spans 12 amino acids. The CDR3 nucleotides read TGTGCCAGTAAAGGGGTCACCGGGGAGCTGTTTTTT. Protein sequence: CASKGVTGELFF.

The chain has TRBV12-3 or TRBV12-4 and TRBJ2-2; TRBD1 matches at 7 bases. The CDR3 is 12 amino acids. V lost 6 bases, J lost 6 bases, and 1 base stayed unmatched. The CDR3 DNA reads TGTGCCAGCAGGCAGGGGGCCGGGGAGCTGTTTTTT. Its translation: CASRQGAGELFF.

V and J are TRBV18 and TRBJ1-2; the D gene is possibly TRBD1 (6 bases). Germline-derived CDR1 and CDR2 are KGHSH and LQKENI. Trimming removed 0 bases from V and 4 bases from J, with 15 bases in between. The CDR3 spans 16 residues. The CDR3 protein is CASSPPSPQGGYGYTF. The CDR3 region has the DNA TGTGCCAGCTCACCACCATCCCCACAAGGGGGCTATGGCTACACCTTC.

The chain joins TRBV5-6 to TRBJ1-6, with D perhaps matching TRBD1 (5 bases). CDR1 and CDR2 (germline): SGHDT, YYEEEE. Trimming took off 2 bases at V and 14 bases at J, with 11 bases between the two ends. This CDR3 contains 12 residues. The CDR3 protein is CASSFRQRTLHF. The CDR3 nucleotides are TGTGCCAGCAGCTTCAGACAGAGGACCCTCCACTTT.

CDR3 sequence (DNA): TGTGCCAGCAGCCGCGACAGGGATAATTCACCCCTCCACTTT. Protein product: CASSRDRDNSPLHF. This chain links TRBV6-5 with TRBJ1-6; 7 bases align to TRBD1. V shed 6 bases, J shed 5 bases, and the junction held 4 bases outside the gene matches. CDR1 is MNHEY and CDR2 is SVGAGI in the germline V gene. This CDR3 region has 14 residues.

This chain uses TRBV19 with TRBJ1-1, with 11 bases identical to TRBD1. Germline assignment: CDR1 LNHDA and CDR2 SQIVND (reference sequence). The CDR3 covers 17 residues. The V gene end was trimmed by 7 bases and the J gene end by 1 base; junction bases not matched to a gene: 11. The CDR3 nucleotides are TGTGCCAGTATCTCCTATGGGACAGGGGGAAGGAACACTGAAGCTTTCTTT. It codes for CASISYGTGGRNTEAFF.

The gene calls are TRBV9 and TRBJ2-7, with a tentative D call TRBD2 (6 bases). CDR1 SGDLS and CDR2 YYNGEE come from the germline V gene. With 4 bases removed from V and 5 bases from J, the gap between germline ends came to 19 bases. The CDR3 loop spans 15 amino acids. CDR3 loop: CASSRLEGGRNEQYF. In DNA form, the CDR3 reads TGTGCCAGCAGCCGACTAGAGGGAGGTCGCAACGAGCAGTACTTC.

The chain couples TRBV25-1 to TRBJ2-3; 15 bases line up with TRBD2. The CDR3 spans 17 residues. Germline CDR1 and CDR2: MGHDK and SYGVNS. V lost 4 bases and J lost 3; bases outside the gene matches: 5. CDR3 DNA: TGTGCCAGCAGTGCCGGACTAGCGGGAGGGAGAACAGATACGCAGTATTTT. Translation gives CASSAGLAGGRTDTQYF.

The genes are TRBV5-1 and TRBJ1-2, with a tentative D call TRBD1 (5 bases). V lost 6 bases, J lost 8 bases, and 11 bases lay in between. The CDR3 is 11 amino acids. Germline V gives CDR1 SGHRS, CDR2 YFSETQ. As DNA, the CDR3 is TGCGCCAGCACAGACAGCCTAGGCTACACCTTC. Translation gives CASTDSLGYTF. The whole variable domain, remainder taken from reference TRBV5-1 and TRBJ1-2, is KAGVTQTPRYLIKTRGQQVTLSCSPISGHRSVSWYQQTPGQGLQFLFEYFSETQRNKGNFPGRFSGRQFSNSRSEMNVSTLELGDSALYLCASTDSLGYTFGSGTRLTVV.

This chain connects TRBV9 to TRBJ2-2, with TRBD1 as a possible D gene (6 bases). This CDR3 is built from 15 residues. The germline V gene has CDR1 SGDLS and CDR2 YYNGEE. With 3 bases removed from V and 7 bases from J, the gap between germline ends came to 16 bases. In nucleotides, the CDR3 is TGTGCCAGCAGCGGGGAGACAGGTCTAAGCGGGGAGCTGTTTTTT. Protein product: CASSGETGLSGELFF.

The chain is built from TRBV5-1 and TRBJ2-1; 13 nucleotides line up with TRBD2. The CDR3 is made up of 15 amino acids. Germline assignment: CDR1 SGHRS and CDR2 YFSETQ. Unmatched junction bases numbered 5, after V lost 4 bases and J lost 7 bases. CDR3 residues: CASSGGLAGFNEQFF. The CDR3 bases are TGCGCCAGCAGCGGGGGACTAGCGGGATTTAATGAGCAGTTCTTC.

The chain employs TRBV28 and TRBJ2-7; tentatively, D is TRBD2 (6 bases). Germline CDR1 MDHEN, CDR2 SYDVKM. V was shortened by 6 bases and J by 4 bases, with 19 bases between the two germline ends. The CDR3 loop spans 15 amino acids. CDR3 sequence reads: CASRTNRDWGYEQYF. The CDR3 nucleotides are TGTGCCAGCAGAACCAATAGGGACTGGGGGTACGAGCAGTACTTC.

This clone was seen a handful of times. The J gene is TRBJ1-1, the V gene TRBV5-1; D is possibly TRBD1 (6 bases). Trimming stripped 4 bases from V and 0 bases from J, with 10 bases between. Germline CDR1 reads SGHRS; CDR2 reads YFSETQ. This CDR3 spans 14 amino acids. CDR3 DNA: TGCGCCAGCAGCCCAGGGGCGATGAACACTGAAGCTTTCTTT. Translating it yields CASSPGAMNTEAFF.

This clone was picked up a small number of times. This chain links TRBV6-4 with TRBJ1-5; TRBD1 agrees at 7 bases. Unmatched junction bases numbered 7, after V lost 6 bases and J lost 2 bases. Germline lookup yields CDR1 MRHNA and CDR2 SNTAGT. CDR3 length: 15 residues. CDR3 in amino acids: CASSPTGEGNQPQHF. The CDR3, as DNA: TGTGCCAGCAGCCCTACAGGGGAAGGCAATCAGCCCCAGCATTTT.

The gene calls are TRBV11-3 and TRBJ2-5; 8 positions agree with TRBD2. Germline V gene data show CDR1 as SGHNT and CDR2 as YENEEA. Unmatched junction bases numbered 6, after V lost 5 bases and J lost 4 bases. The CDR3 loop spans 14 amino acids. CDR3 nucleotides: TGTGCCAGCAGCCCTAGCGGGTGGGGAGAGACCCAGTACTTC. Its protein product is CASSPSGWGETQYF.